This T cell receptor beta chain was identified during a study of CD8 T cells in ankylosing spondylitis. TCRdb reprocessed the 5' RACE reads via MiXCR and lists one record per CDR3 protein. The sample lists fewer than 200,000 distinct CDR3 sequences, around 16% occurring once. The length of the CDR3 is 14 residues. Trimming cost V 4 bases and J 0 bases, with 10 bases left between them. CDR1 is SGHVS, CDR2 FNYEAQ, per germline. The sequenced material came from blood, either unsorted or a sorted T cell fraction (not recorded which). This chain connects TRBV7-6 to TRBJ2-7, with D unresolved. The TCR originated in a male donor with ankylosing spondylitis or in good health (not recorded which). CDR3 bases: TGTGCCAGCAGCTCACGACTCCACTCCTACGAGCAGTACTTC. Its protein product is CASSSRLHSYEQYF.